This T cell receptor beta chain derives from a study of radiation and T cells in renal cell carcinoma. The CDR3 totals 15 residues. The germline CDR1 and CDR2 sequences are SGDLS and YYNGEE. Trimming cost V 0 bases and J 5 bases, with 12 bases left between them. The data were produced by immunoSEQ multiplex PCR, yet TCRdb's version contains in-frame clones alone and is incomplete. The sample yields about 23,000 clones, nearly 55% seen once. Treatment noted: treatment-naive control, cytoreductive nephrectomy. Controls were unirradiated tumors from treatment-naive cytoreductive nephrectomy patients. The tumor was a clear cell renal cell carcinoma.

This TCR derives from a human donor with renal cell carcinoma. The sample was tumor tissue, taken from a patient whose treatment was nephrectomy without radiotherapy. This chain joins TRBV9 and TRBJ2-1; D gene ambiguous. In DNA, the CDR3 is TGTGCCAGCAGCGTAGACGACTTTTCGAACAATGAGCAGTTCTTC. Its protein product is CASSVDDFSNNEQFF.